The source of this T cell receptor beta chain is a study of blood T cell repertoires in COVID-19. Looking at the study overall: Collection of acute and convalescent COVID-19 samples took place in the United States, Italy and Spain. The cDNA or gDNA used as material had been derived from T cells, B-cell-depleted T cells, or PBMCs.

As handled by the study authors: Estimated nucleated cell counts came from reference gene primer amplification. Sequencing used immunoSEQ multiplex PCR; TCRdb keeps in-frame clones, though not all of them. The D gene and trimming were derived from the DNA, and the V and J assignments and clone size from that table. Among 150,000 to 200,000 clones listed, approximately 88% were seen once. Trimming left V 4 bases short and J 1 base short, with 16 bases between. CDR1 and CDR2 (germline): MGHRA, YSYEKL. The CDR3 covers 16 residues. V gene TRBV4-1 combines with J gene TRBJ1-2, with D unclear. Sequenced input: peripheral blood. The TCR comes from a woman older than 75 with active or convalescent COVID-19. The CDR3 nucleotides read TGCGCCAGCAGCCCCTCGGAGGCAGTCGGTAACTATGGCTACACCTTC. Its translation is CASSPSEAVGNYGYTF.